Below are 32 T cell receptor beta chains sequenced from a single sample in a study of blood T cell repertoires in COVID-19. The table came from immunoSEQ multiplex PCR; TCRdb's copy has only in-frame clones and leaves some out. The table lists around 250,000 clones, 82% of them singletons. The specimen sequenced was peripheral blood. These receptors originate from a woman over 75 with acute or convalescent COVID-19.

In this sample, this clone turned up a few times. The chain is built from TRBV7-2 and TRBJ2-3; 13 nucleotides agree with TRBD2. The V gene end was trimmed by 2 bases and the J gene end by 4 bases; junction bases not matched to a gene: 3. This CDR3 is built from 16 residues. Germline V gene data show CDR1 as SGHTA and CDR2 as FQGNSA. This chain's CDR3 is CASSLRGLAGPDTQYF. The CDR3 nucleotides are TGTGCCAGCAGCTTAAGGGGACTAGCGGGACCAGATACGCAGTATTTT.

The CDR3 loop reads CASSLTAGVGTDTQYF. The DNA for the CDR3 is TGTGCCAGCAGCCTCACAGCGGGAGTTGGCACAGATACGCAGTATTTT. The chain has TRBV3-1 (or the pseudogene TRBV3-2) and TRBJ2-3, with 8 positions matching TRBD2. The trim removed 4 bases at V and 1 base at J, leaving 7 bases unmatched. CDR3 length: 16 amino acids. Germline V gives CDR1 LGHDT, CDR2 YNNKEL (reference sequence).

V is TRBV4-3 and J is TRBJ1-1; D may be TRBD1 (5 bases). From germline, CDR1 is LGHNA and CDR2 YSLEER. Trimming cost V 3 bases and J 1 base, with 12 bases left between them. This CDR3 is 15 amino acids long. The CDR3 region is CASSHYHDRNTEAFF. The CDR3 bases are TGCGCCAGCAGCCATTACCACGACAGGAACACTGAAGCTTTCTTT.

The V and J genes are TRBV18 and TRBJ2-7; 8 nucleotides line up with TRBD1. Germline values: CDR1 KGHSH, CDR2 LQKENI. CDR3 length: 15 residues. V trimming: 3 bases; J trimming: 0 bases; junction bases outside the gene matches: 4. The chain's CDR3 is CASSPRQGSSYEQYF. In DNA, the CDR3 is TGTGCCAGCTCACCCAGACAGGGGAGCTCCTACGAGCAGTACTTC.

CDR3 in DNA: TGTGCCAGCGCCGGCAGGATCACAGATACGCAGTATTTT. This sequence encodes CASAGRITDTQYF. The gene calls are TRBV7-2 and TRBJ2-3, with unresolved D. The CDR3 runs 13 residues. CDR1 is SGHTA and CDR2 is FQGNSA in the germline V gene. V was trimmed by 8 bases and J by 2 bases, leaving 11 bases between them.

The rearrangement uses TRBV16 and TRBJ1-2; 8 bases fit TRBD1. Germline V gene lookup returns CDR1 KGHSY and CDR2 FQNENV. This CDR3 has 16 amino acids. The J segment lost 7 bases and the V segment lost 4 bases, leaving 14 bases of the junction unmatched. DNA of the CDR3: TGTGCCAGCAGCCCTCATCTGGACAGGGACCACGCTGGCTACACCTTC. Its translation is CASSPHLDRDHAGYTF.

The J gene is TRBJ1-2, the V gene TRBV28, with D perhaps matching TRBD1 (6 bases). V was cut by 6 bases and J by 8 bases, with 16 bases left in between. The CDR3 consists of 13 residues. Germline-derived CDR1 and CDR2 are MDHEN and SYDVKM. CDR3 nucleotide sequence: TGTGCCAGCAGCGTACAGGGAGTAAAGGGCTACACCTTC. It yields the protein CASSVQGVKGYTF.

The CDR3: CASSRDRGRFTEAFF. For the CDR3, the DNA is TGTGCCAGCAGTAGGGACAGGGGGAGATTCACTGAAGCTTTCTTT. The rearrangement uses TRBV6-5 and TRBJ1-1, with 11 bases fitting TRBD1. The J segment lost 4 bases and the V segment lost 5 bases, leaving 6 bases of the junction unmatched. The CDR3 has 15 amino acids. Germline V CDR1 and CDR2: MNHEY, SVGAGI.

The V call is TRBV28, the J call TRBJ2-1; tentative D call: TRBD2 (6 bases). This CDR3 is built from 19 residues. Germline lookup yields CDR1 MDHEN and CDR2 SYDVKM. V lost 5 bases and J 4 bases, leaving 27 bases between the germline ends. CDR3 sequence: CASSPLKFGSPFSYNEQFF. The DNA for the CDR3 is TGTGCCAGCAGTCCGTTGAAGTTCGGGAGTCCGTTCAGTTACAATGAGCAGTTCTTC.

The chain uses TRBV6-2 or TRBV6-3 and TRBJ1-6; TRBD1 matches 9 bases. V lost 5 bases, J lost 5 bases, and 4 bases stayed unmatched. This CDR3 contains 15 residues. Germline CDR1 and CDR2: MNHEY and SVGEGT. For the CDR3, the DNA is TGTGCCAGCAGTGGGACAGGGACTCATAATTCACCCCTCCACTTT. It encodes CASSGTGTHNSPLHF.

There are a few counts of this clone. The chain joins TRBV5-4 to TRBJ2-7; D may be TRBD1 (5 bases). The germline V and J ends were trimmed by 3 bases and 3 bases, with 10 bases remaining between them. The CDR3 spans 13 residues. Germline values: CDR1 SGHNT, CDR2 YYREEE (reference sequence). This chain's CDR3 is CASSSMDNYEQYF. In nucleotides, the CDR3 is TGTGCCAGCAGCTCCATGGACAACTACGAGCAGTACTTC.

The rearrangement uses TRBV7-2 and TRBJ2-4, with 7 bases matching TRBD1. CDR1 and CDR2 from the germline V gene are SGHTA and FQGNSA. With V trimmed by 4 bases and J by 9 bases, 6 bases remained unmatched. The CDR3 length is 13 residues. CDR3 sequence reads: CASSYRQGGIQYF. DNA for the CDR3: TGTGCCAGCAGCTACCGACAGGGTGGCATTCAGTACTTC.

The V and J genes are TRBV20-1 and TRBJ1-1, with 7 nucleotides matching TRBD1. The V segment lost 5 bases and the J segment 8 bases; nucleotides outside the gene matches: 5. The CDR3 extends over 11 amino acids. Germline V CDR1 and CDR2: DFQATT, SNEGSKA (reference sequence). CDR3: CSASSTGEAFF. The CDR3 nucleotides are TGCAGTGCTTCTTCGACAGGGGAAGCTTTCTTT.

This clone has just one count. CDR3 sequence (DNA): TGCGCCAGCAGCGGGACTCACACAGATACGCAGTATTTT. The encoded protein is CASSGTHTDTQYF. The rearrangement links TRBV4-1 to TRBJ2-3, with D possibly being TRBD2 (6 bases). CDR1 is MGHRA and CDR2 is YSYEKL in the germline V gene. This CDR3 has 13 amino acids. The V end was cut by 5 bases, the J end by 2 bases, with 8 bases between.

The genes are TRBV4-2 and TRBJ1-1; D uncertain. The V end lost 4 bases, the J end lost 4 bases, and 16 bases lay between the germline ends. Looked up from germline, CDR1 is LGHNA and CDR2 is YNFKEQ. The CDR3 has 15 amino acids. The CDR3 is CASSRGRLEGTEAFF. The CDR3 DNA follows: TGTGCCAGCAGCCGAGGACGCCTGGAGGGCACTGAAGCTTTCTTT.

V usage is TRBV9 and J usage is TRBJ1-1, with D unresolved. CDR3 size: 16 residues. Germline values: CDR1 SGDLS, CDR2 YYNGEE. V was cut by 3 bases and J by 0 bases, with 15 bases left in between. This CDR3 is CASSGAGASLNTEAFF. The CDR3 DNA is TGTGCCAGCAGCGGTGCGGGCGCTAGCTTGAACACTGAAGCTTTCTTT.

V gene TRBV6-1 combines with J gene TRBJ2-7; D ambiguous. CDR3 length: 16 residues. The germline V gene has CDR1 MNHNS and CDR2 SASEGT. V was shortened by 2 bases and J by 2 bases, with 16 bases between the two germline ends. The CDR3 DNA is TGTGCCAGCAGTGAATGGTCGAGAGACAAAACCTACGAGCAGTACTTC. Translating it yields CASSEWSRDKTYEQYF.

CDR3 in amino acids: CASSQQGNEKLFF. In nucleotides, the CDR3 is TGTGCCAGCAGCCAACAGGGAAATGAAAAACTGTTTTTT. V gene TRBV5-4 combines with J gene TRBJ1-4; D is possibly TRBD1 (6 bases). V lost 4 bases and J 5 bases, leaving 9 bases between the germline ends. Germline V lookup: CDR1 SGHNT, CDR2 YYREEE (reference sequence). The CDR3 has 13 residues.

Turning to this clone: Different DNA sequences within this sample yield the same CDR3. The rearrangement links TRBV2 to TRBJ1-4; perhaps TRBD1 as D (5 bases). This CDR3 spans 14 amino acids. CDR1 SNHLY and CDR2 FYNNEI come from the germline V gene. Trimming pared 6 bases from V and 5 bases from J, leaving 13 bases between. CDR3 amino acids: CASRAGTVNEKLFF. As DNA, the CDR3 is TGTGCCAGCAGGGCGGGGACGGTGAATGAAAAACTGTTTTTT. Full variable domain (rest looked up from reference TRBV2 and TRBJ1-4): EPEVTQTPSHQVTQMGQEVILRCVPISNHLYFYWYRQILGQKVEFLVSFYNNEISEKSEIFDDQFSVERPDGSNFTLKIRSTKLEDSAMYFCASRAGTVNEKLFFGSGTQLSVL.

The V gene is TRBV7-2, the J gene TRBJ1-2, with a possible D match to TRBD1 (5 bases). This CDR3 has 15 amino acids. V shed 1 base and J shed 1 base, with 10 bases lying between them. The germline CDR1 and CDR2 sequences are SGHTA and FQGNSA. The CDR3 is CASSLEPRGNYGYTF. The CDR3 DNA sequence: TGTGCCAGCAGCTTAGAGCCTAGGGGTAACTATGGCTACACCTTC.

The rearrangement uses TRBV14 and TRBJ2-3; weak D call: TRBD2 (5 bases). This CDR3 region has 12 residues. In germline, CDR1 is SGHDN, CDR2 FVKESK. V lost 6 bases and J 8 bases, leaving 12 bases between the germline ends. CDR3 amino acids: CASSQRTGTQYF. CDR3 nucleotide sequence: TGTGCCAGCAGTCAAAGGACTGGTACGCAGTATTTT.

The count of this clone is one. The chain combines TRBV2 with TRBJ1-5; 7 bases match TRBD1. The V segment lost 6 bases and the J segment 6 bases; nucleotides outside the gene matches: 8. CDR1 is SNHLY, CDR2 FYNNEI, per germline. The CDR3 sequence is 14 residues long. Written as DNA, the CDR3 is TGTGCCAGCAGCCTGGGACAGTCGGGTCAGCCCCAGCATTTT. Translation gives CASSLGQSGQPQHF.

The gene calls are TRBV20-1 and TRBJ2-2; D is unresolved. The V and J ends lost 3 bases and 1 base respectively, with 9 bases between them. The CDR3 is 14 residues long. CDR1 is DFQATT, CDR2 SNEGSKA, per germline (reference sequence). The CDR3 is CSASNGVNTGELFF. The CDR3 DNA follows: TGCAGTGCTAGTAACGGTGTGAACACCGGGGAGCTGTTTTTT.

The chain recombines TRBV7-9 with TRBJ1-2, with 7 bases fitting TRBD1. This CDR3 region has 14 residues. Germline V gene sequence: CDR1 SEHNR, CDR2 FQNEAQ (reference sequence). With 8 bases clipped from V and 5 bases from J, the junction kept 11 bases outside the gene matches. The CDR3 here is CASGRQGVGYGYTF. For the CDR3, the DNA is TGTGCCAGCGGAAGGCAGGGGGTAGGATATGGCTACACCTTC.

This clone was counted a single time. V and J are TRBV7-9 and TRBJ1-5; 11 bases match TRBD1. CDR1 and CDR2 from the germline V gene are SEHNR and FQNEAQ (reference sequence). The CDR3 length is 16 residues. The V and J ends lost 3 bases and 7 bases, in that order; junction bases with no gene match: 8. CDR3 protein: CASSFKGTGGSQPQHF. CDR3 DNA: TGTGCCAGCAGCTTTAAAGGGACAGGGGGGAGCCAGCCCCAGCATTTT.

There are a few counts of this clone. V is TRBV11-2 and J is TRBJ2-3; a weak D match, TRBD1 (6 bases). Germline lookup yields CDR1 SGHAT and CDR2 FQNNGV. The CDR3 consists of 14 residues. The V gene lost 3 bases and the J gene lost 2 bases, with 9 bases spanning the gap. CDR3 DNA sequence: TGTGCCAGCAGCTTTTCGGGACACACAGATACGCAGTATTTT. The encoded protein is CASSFSGHTDTQYF.

J is TRBJ1-1 and V is TRBV25-1, with 8 bases fitting TRBD1. The J segment lost 4 bases and the V segment lost 9 bases, leaving 7 bases of the junction unmatched. The germline V gene encodes CDR1 MGHDK and CDR2 SYGVNS. The CDR3 extends over 13 amino acids. CDR3 region: CASERQGSTEAFF. CDR3 DNA: TGTGCCAGTGAACGACAGGGGAGCACTGAAGCTTTCTTT.

The chain combines TRBV9 with TRBJ1-2; D call uncertain. The CDR3 has 12 amino acids. V lost 3 bases and J 4 bases, leaving 7 bases between the germline ends. Germline lookup yields CDR1 SGDLS and CDR2 YYNGEE. Written as DNA, the CDR3 is TGTGCCAGCAGCGGGGAGGCCTATGGCTACACCTTC. Its protein product is CASSGEAYGYTF.

This clone is a singleton in its sample. The V gene is TRBV6-5, the J gene TRBJ2-1, with D tentatively TRBD1 (6 bases). The CDR3 sequence is 15 residues long. Germline-derived CDR1 and CDR2 are MNHEY and SVGAGI. V was shortened by 6 bases and J by 3 bases, with 15 bases between the two germline ends. The CDR3 DNA is TGTGCCAGCAGCCAGACCGGGACACTCTACAATGAGCAGTTCTTC. This translates into CASSQTGTLYNEQFF.

The chain carries TRBV28 and TRBJ1-3, with 10 positions matching TRBD1. CDR3 length: 16 residues. V shed 3 bases, J shed 4 bases, and the junction held 6 bases outside the gene matches. Germline V gene sequence: CDR1 MDHEN, CDR2 SYDVKM. The CDR3 nucleotides read TGTGCCAGCAGTTTCCCGGCGGGACAGGGGGGAAACACCATATATTTT. It specifies CASSFPAGQGGNTIYF. Full variable domain (outside the CDR3, taken from reference TRBV28 and TRBJ1-3): DVKVTQSSRYLVKRTGEKVFLECVQDMDHENMFWYRQDPGLGLRLIYFSYDVKMKEKGDIPEGYSVSREKKERFSLILESASTNQTSMYLCASSFPAGQGGNTIYFGEGSWLTVV.

This chain joins TRBV6-2 or TRBV6-3 and TRBJ2-1, with a possible D match to TRBD2 (5 bases). V was clipped by 4 bases and J by 2 bases, with 12 bases between them. Germline CDR1 and CDR2: MNHEY and SVGEGT. The CDR3 length is 15 residues. The CDR3 spells CASSFRRGTYNEQFF. The CDR3 DNA reads TGTGCCAGCAGTTTCAGGCGAGGGACCTACAATGAGCAGTTCTTC.

A few counts support this clone. The chain joins TRBV7-9 to TRBJ1-5; the D gene is possibly TRBD1 (5 bases). The CDR3 is 16 amino acids. Trimming pared 1 base from V and 0 bases from J, leaving 10 bases between. Germline CDR1 reads SEHNR; CDR2 reads FQNEAQ (reference sequence). The CDR3 reads CASSLVSGLSNQPQHF. The CDR3 nucleotides read TGTGCCAGCAGCTTAGTTTCAGGGCTTAGCAATCAGCCCCAGCATTTT.